This T cell receptor beta chain was documented in a study of blood T cell repertoires in COVID-19 (dated by TCRdb to about 2020). For the study in its entirety: The collaborator samples originated in the United States, Italy and Spain and spanned the acute and convalescent phases of COVID-19. The material from the prospective study consisted of cDNA or gDNA derived from T cells, B-cell-depleted T cells, or PBMCs. Deeply sampled blood TCRbeta repertoires from subjects exposed to, actively infected with, or recovered from COVID-19 were included in the dataset. The repertoires were made available in a free public database intended to serve as a resource for research on the immune response to SARS-CoV-2. The samples were drawn from two sources: the first 160 participants of the ongoing ImmuneRACE study, and over 1,000 subjects contributed by 6 global collaborators. Nearly every sample came with metadata listing a de-identified subject ID, COVID-19 status, age in years and sex. Where available, HLA class I and class II types were taken from metadata supplied by the sample provider and were not determined by assay-based typing.

Each collaborating institution followed its own protocols to collect whole blood in K2EDTA tubes. Collaborator samples were shipped for TCRbeta analysis as frozen whole blood, isolated PBMCs, or DNA extracted from either sample type. Concerning this clone: No antigen is known for it. No base quality values were provided; no much bigger clone lies one nucleotide off.

Broader findings and caveats from the paper: The amount of clinical and demographic metadata varied by source and participant and was provided uncurated.

TCRbeta CDR3 regions were amplified from genomic DNA using the immunoSEQ Assay, a bias-controlled multiplex PCR. The paper's data handling went like this. Within the assay, amplification of reference gene primers was used to estimate how many nucleated cells each sample contained. Sequence reads were collapsed and filtered to measure the absolute abundance of every unique TCRbeta CDR3 rearrangement. For each sample, productive Simpson clonality was calculated as the square root of Simpson's diversity index over productive rearrangements. What TCRdb holds here is the immuneACCESS table cut down to in-frame rearrangements. Part of the clones is not present; checked against another copy, under half of the missing clones reflect an unresolved V gene, and the others are unexplained. The D gene and trimming were derived from the DNA, and the V and J assignments and clone size from that table. The sample profile shows tens of thousands of clones; roughly 90% of them were found once. Just over 2.5% of the sample rests with the top ten.

V is pared back by 1 base and J by 6 bases, with 8 bases lying between the germline termini. CDR3 length: 13 amino acids, cysteine to phenylalanine. Of all the DNA, just the CDR3 is kept, 39 bases in frame from base 1. In the germline V gene (reference sequence), CDR1 corresponds to LNHNV and CDR2 to YYDKDF. This sequence uses TRBV15 and TRBJ2-3; there is no confident call for the D gene. The sequencing sample was made of peripheral blood. This receptor was obtained from a human donor in a cohort sampled during active COVID-19. The CDR3 is CATSRGQDDTQYF. The DNA reads TGTGCCACCAGCAGAGGACAAGACGATACGCAGTATTTT.